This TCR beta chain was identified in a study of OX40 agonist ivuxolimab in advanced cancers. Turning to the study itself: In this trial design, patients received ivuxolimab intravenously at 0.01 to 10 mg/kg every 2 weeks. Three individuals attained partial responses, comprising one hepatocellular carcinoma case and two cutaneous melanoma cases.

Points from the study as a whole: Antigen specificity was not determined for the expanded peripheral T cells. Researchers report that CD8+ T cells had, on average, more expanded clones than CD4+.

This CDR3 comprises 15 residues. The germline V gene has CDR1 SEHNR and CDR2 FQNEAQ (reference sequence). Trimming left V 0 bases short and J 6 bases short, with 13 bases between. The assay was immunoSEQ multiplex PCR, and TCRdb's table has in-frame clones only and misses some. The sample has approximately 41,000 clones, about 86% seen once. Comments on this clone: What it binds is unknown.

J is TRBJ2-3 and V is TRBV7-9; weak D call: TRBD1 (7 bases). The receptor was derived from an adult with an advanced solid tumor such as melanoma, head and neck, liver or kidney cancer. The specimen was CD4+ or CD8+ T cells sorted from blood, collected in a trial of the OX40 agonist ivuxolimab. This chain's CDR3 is CASSLAQGGVDTQYF. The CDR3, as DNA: TGTGCCAGCAGCTTAGCGCAGGGGGGTGTGGATACGCAGTATTTT.